Following are 25 T cell receptor beta chains from one sample sequenced in a study of human T cells and chemical hapten exposure (dated by TCRdb to about 2021). To prepare the library, RACE was applied. The sequencer was a NextSeq 500. TCRdb cleaned the public reads at Q25 with fastp, built clones with MiXCR and kept in-frame beta chains. Every entry covers one CDR3 protein and lists the most common genes and DNA from its rows. The sample contains over 100,000 distinct CDR3 sequences, about 11% of them found a single time. Under 2.5% of the sample is taken by the ten largest. The time point label for this specimen denotes: patch test 3, about 24 weeks after DPC sensitization. Sample treatment or condition, as interpreted from the label and publication: therapeutic diphenylcyclopropenone sensitization with weekly scalp DPC. The sample here was whole blood, taken in connection with sensitization to the hapten diphenylcyclopropenone (DPC). The receptor set was obtained from a woman aged 50 to 60 with alopecia areata. Some clones in this sample may be carry-over from other donors' samples.

This clonotype was detected many times. The chain's CDR3 is CASSRGGAQPDTQYF. The CDR3 nucleotides read TGTGCCAGCAGCCGCGGGGGGGCTCAGCCAGATACGCAGTATTTT. J is TRBJ2-3 and V is TRBV7-2; TRBD2 agrees at 9 bases. CDR3 length equals 15 residues. Trimming cost V 5 bases and J 4 bases; bases outside gene matches: 7. Germline assignment: CDR1 SGHTA and CDR2 FQGNSA.

The chain is built from TRBV5-1 and TRBJ2-5, with 11 bases identical to TRBD2. J was trimmed by 4 bases and V by 0 bases; bases with no gene match: 2. The CDR3 totals 15 residues. CDR1 SGHRS and CDR2 YFSETQ come from the germline V gene. The DNA for the CDR3 is TGCGCCAGCAGCTTGGAACTAGCGGGAGTAGAGACCCAGTACTTC. It specifies CASSLELAGVETQYF.

This clonotype appeared many times. The rearrangement joins TRBV5-1 to TRBJ1-2, with D hard to call. Per germline, CDR1 SGHRS and CDR2 YFSETQ. Deletions cut 4 bases from V and 0 bases from J, with 10 bases between. This CDR3 spans 14 amino acids. The CDR3 nucleotides are TGCGCCAGCAGCGAAGATAATCCTAACTATGGCTACACCTTC. This sequence encodes CASSEDNPNYGYTF.

This clonotype was recorded at least ten times. The chain has TRBV7-2 and TRBJ2-1; 10 bases map to TRBD2. Germline CDR1 and CDR2: SGHTA and FQGNSA. This CDR3 is 15 amino acids long. The ends lost 5 bases at V and 5 bases at J; junction bases unmatched: 6. CDR3 sequence (DNA): TGTGCCAGCAGCCAGGGACTAGCGAAGAACAATGAGCAGTTCTTC. Its translation is CASSQGLAKNNEQFF.

This clonotype was observed a few times. The V call is TRBV3-1, the J call TRBJ1-1; D remains ambiguous. Germline CDR1 LGHDT, CDR2 YNNKEL (reference sequence). Trimming took off 0 bases at V and 1 base at J, with 9 bases between the two ends. CDR3 length: 15 amino acids. The CDR3 sequence is CASSQDRQWNTEAFF. CDR3 bases: TGTGCCAGCAGCCAAGATCGGCAGTGGAACACTGAAGCTTTCTTT. Full variable domain (remainder filled in from reference TRBV3-1 and TRBJ1-1): DTAVSQTPKYLVTQMGNDKSIKCEQNLGHDTMYWYKQDSKKFLKIMFSYNNKELIINETVPNRFSPKSPDKAHLNLHINSLELGDSAVYFCASSQDRQWNTEAFFGQGTRLTVV.

CDR3 nucleotides: TGTGCCAGCAGTTTCAGACAGGCTAACTATGGCTACACCTTC. Its protein is CASSFRQANYGYTF. The chain links TRBV6-5 to TRBJ1-2; D is perhaps TRBD1 (6 bases). CDR1 is MNHEY, CDR2 SVGAGI, per germline. The CDR3 consists of 14 residues. Trimming shortened V by 4 bases and J by 0 bases, and 9 bases separated the two germline ends.

The chain carries TRBV7-3 and TRBJ1-1, with D tentatively TRBD1 (6 bases). There are 14 residues in the CDR3. With 3 bases removed from V and 4 bases from J, the gap between germline ends came to 12 bases. Germline V gene data show CDR1 as SGHTA and CDR2 as FQGTGA. CDR3 in amino acids: CASSFQGTGTEAFF. CDR3 nucleotides: TGTGCCAGCAGCTTCCAGGGGACGGGCACTGAAGCTTTCTTT.

This clonotype occurred a few times. The chain is built from TRBV29-1 and TRBJ2-3; D possibly corresponds to TRBD1 (5 bases). Germline V gene data show CDR1 as SQVTM and CDR2 as ANQGSEA. The CDR3 extends over 17 amino acids. The ends were cut back, 1 base at V and 2 bases at J, with 19 bases in the middle. CDR3 nucleotides: TGCAGCGTTGAAGGGGTAATCCAAGACAGAAACACAGATACGCAGTATTTT. Translated: CSVEGVIQDRNTDTQYF.

In its sample, this clonotype was seen a few times. The chain is built from TRBV2 and TRBJ2-5, with TRBD2 identical over 7 bases. The germline gives CDR1 SNHLY, CDR2 FYNNEI. V shed 7 bases, J shed 2 bases, and the junction held 10 bases outside the gene matches. CDR3 length equals 15 residues. CDR3 residues: CASTASLASQETQYF. The CDR3 DNA is TGTGCCAGCACGGCCTCACTAGCGAGTCAAGAGACCCAGTACTTC.

The chain combines TRBV7-9 with TRBJ2-4, with 16 bases fitting TRBD2. V was clipped by 5 bases and J by 6 bases; unmatched bases: 13. The CDR3 covers 19 residues. In germline, CDR1 is SEHNR, CDR2 FQNEAQ (reference sequence). CDR3 sequence: CASSLTGTSGRAGGNIQYF. The DNA for the CDR3 is TGTGCCAGCAGCCTAACCGGGACTAGCGGGAGGGCCGGGGGAAACATTCAGTACTTC. Looking up the rest from reference TRBV7-9 and TRBJ2-4 gives the full variable domain: DTGVSQNPRHKITKRGQNVTFRCDPISEHNRLYWYRQTLGQGPEFLTYFQNEAQLEKSRLLSDRFSAERPKGSFSTLEIQRTEQGDSAMYLCASSLTGTSGRAGGNIQYFGAGTRLSVL.

This clonotype appeared a few times. The J gene is TRBJ2-5, the V gene TRBV11-3; maybe TRBD1 (6 bases). Trimming shortened V by 1 base and J by 2 bases, and 11 bases separated the two germline ends. In germline, CDR1 is SGHNT, CDR2 YENEEA. This CDR3 is 15 amino acids long. The CDR3 is CASSLGATGQETQYF. The CDR3 DNA sequence: TGTGCCAGCAGCTTAGGGGCCACAGGGCAAGAGACCCAGTACTTC.

J is TRBJ2-7 and V is TRBV20-1, with 11 positions matching TRBD2. Germline V gene data show CDR1 as DFQATT and CDR2 as SNEGSKA (reference sequence). With 4 bases clipped from V and 1 base from J, the junction kept 6 bases outside the gene matches. CDR3 size: 15 residues. For the CDR3, the DNA is TGCAGTGCTACTCCACTAGCGGGGGCGTCCTACGAGCAGTACTTC. It is translated as CSATPLAGASYEQYF.

The table lists this clonotype with a few counts. The chain joins TRBV7-9 to TRBJ1-2, with a tentative D call TRBD1 (6 bases). This CDR3 spans 13 amino acids. V was clipped by 2 bases and J by 8 bases, with 12 bases between them. The germline V gene has CDR1 SEHNR and CDR2 FQNEAQ (reference sequence). The CDR3 nucleotides read TGTGCCAGCAGCTTAACCAGGGGAGAAGGCTACACCTTC. The encoded protein is CASSLTRGEGYTF.

This sequence joins TRBV12-3 or TRBV12-4 and TRBJ1-5; a weak D match, TRBD1 (6 bases). This CDR3 comprises 14 residues. Trimming cost V 8 bases and J 7 bases, with 18 bases left between them. CDR3 coding DNA: TGTGCCAGCGGTTCGGGGCAGGGGATCCAGCCCCAGCATTTT. Its translation: CASGSGQGIQPQHF.

This clonotype was observed a handful of times. The chain has TRBV19 and TRBJ1-5; unclear D gene. With 3 bases removed from V and 4 bases from J, the gap between germline ends came to 7 bases. The germline CDR1 and CDR2 sequences are LNHDA and SQIVND (reference sequence). The CDR3 is 13 amino acids. CDR3 region: CASSMRENQPQHF. Here the CDR3 DNA reads TGTGCCAGTAGTATGCGGGAGAATCAGCCCCAGCATTTT.

The table lists this clonotype with many counts. The chain joins TRBV7-3 to TRBJ1-6; D gene unclear. Trimming pared 5 bases from V and 7 bases from J, leaving 6 bases between. Looked up from germline, CDR1 is SGHTA and CDR2 is FQGTGA. The CDR3 contains 12 residues. The CDR3 region has the DNA TGTGCCAGCAGCGCCGGGAATTCACCCCTCCACTTT. This translates into CASSAGNSPLHF.

The CDR3 sequence is CASSYFGLAGQYEQYF. CDR3 DNA: TGTGCCAGCAGTTACTTTGGGCTAGCGGGGCAATACGAGCAGTACTTC. This chain connects TRBV6-2 or TRBV6-3 to TRBJ2-7, with TRBD2 identical over 9 bases. Germline V CDR1 and CDR2: MNHEY, SVGEGT. V shed 1 base, J shed 4 bases, and the junction held 8 bases outside the gene matches. The CDR3 spans 16 residues.

This clonotype was counted a few times. The chain is built from TRBV12-3 or TRBV12-4 and TRBJ1-5; D is unclear. The germline V and J ends were trimmed by 5 bases and 8 bases, with 10 bases remaining between them. The CDR3 consists of 12 residues. The CDR3 DNA sequence: TGTGCCAGCAGTCCGCCGGGAGAGCCCCAGCATTTT. Translating it yields CASSPPGEPQHF.

This clonotype was observed at least ten times. The chain recombines TRBV10-3 with TRBJ2-3; TRBD1 agrees at 7 bases. Germline V gene data show CDR1 as ENHRY and CDR2 as SYGVKD. The trim removed 6 bases at V and 0 bases at J, leaving 6 bases unmatched. This CDR3 is built from 15 residues. CDR3 region: CAIRTGRESTDTQYF. DNA of the CDR3: TGTGCCATCAGGACAGGGCGTGAGAGCACAGATACGCAGTATTTT.

The CDR3 loop is CASMGIVGSGANVLTF. The CDR3 DNA is TGTGCCAGCATGGGCATCGTAGGCTCTGGGGCCAACGTCCTGACTTTC. The chain combines TRBV6-2 or TRBV6-3 with TRBJ2-6; D unclear. The CDR3 covers 16 residues. The germline V gene encodes CDR1 MNHEY and CDR2 SVGEGT. V lost 7 bases, J lost 0 bases, and 13 bases lay in between.

This clonotype was detected a few times. The V call is TRBV6-2 or TRBV6-3, the J call TRBJ1-1; D ambiguous. Germline V gene lookup returns CDR1 MNHEY and CDR2 SVGEGT. This CDR3 contains 14 residues. V was pared by 1 base and J by 4 bases, with 10 bases between. The CDR3, as DNA: TGTGCCAGCAGTTACTTGGAGGTTTCCACTGAAGCTTTCTTT. It specifies CASSYLEVSTEAFF.

This clonotype was observed a few times. V is TRBV10-1 and J is TRBJ1-1; D might be TRBD1 (6 bases). The CDR3 is 13 amino acids. The V and J ends lost 5 bases and 4 bases respectively, with 11 bases between them. The germline V gene encodes CDR1 WNHNN and CDR2 SYGVQD (reference sequence). CDR3 sequence: CASSKKGGTEAFF. Here the CDR3 DNA reads TGCGCCAGCAGTAAAAAGGGGGGCACTGAAGCTTTCTTT.

This clonotype showed up just a few times. The chain combines TRBV9 with TRBJ2-5; 8 bases are shared with TRBD2. V gave up 3 bases and J gave up 5 bases; unmatched junction bases: 3. Germline V lookup: CDR1 SGDLS, CDR2 YYNGEE. This CDR3 has 13 residues. The chain's CDR3 is CASSGSGTETQYF. The CDR3 nucleotides read TGTGCCAGCAGCGGTAGCGGGACGGAGACCCAGTACTTC.

The chain recombines TRBV2 with TRBJ2-6; TRBD1 agrees at 8 bases. This CDR3 contains 19 residues. Looked up from germline, CDR1 is SNHLY and CDR2 is FYNNEI. Trimming took 7 bases from V and 4 from J; bases not matched to a gene: 18. The chain's CDR3 is CASMSKDLQGGSGANVLTF. DNA of the CDR3: TGTGCCAGCATGAGTAAGGATCTACAGGGGGGTTCAGGGGCCAACGTCCTGACTTTC.

This rearrangement joins TRBV20-1 to TRBJ1-6; 7 nucleotides agree with TRBD1. The CDR3 has 16 amino acids. Germline trimming cut 2 bases from V and 9 bases from J; bases unmatched to any gene: 13. Per the germline V gene, CDR1 is DFQATT and CDR2 is SNEGSKA (reference sequence). CDR3 DNA sequence: TGCAGTGCTAGAAAAACAGGGGATGTGGTGGTTTCACCCCTCCACTTT. It yields the protein CSARKTGDVVVSPLHF.